Reported below is one TCR beta chain. Germline lookup yields CDR1 SEHNR and CDR2 FQNEAQ (reference sequence). V was pared by 7 bases and J by 2 bases, with 8 bases of the junction left unmatched. The CDR3 is made up of 15 amino acids. TCRdb keeps only in-frame clones here, not all; method: immunoSEQ multiplex PCR. This sample has more than 200,000 clones, with roughly 80% found just once. The data stem from a study of blood T cell repertoires in COVID-19. Study overall: T cells, B-cell-depleted T cells, or PBMCs provided the cDNA or gDNA that served as material.

The specimen sequenced was peripheral blood. The source is an elderly man with acute or convalescent COVID-19. This chain uses TRBV7-9 with TRBJ1-1; 9 positions agree with TRBD1. The CDR3 nucleotides are TGTGCCAGCACCCGGGACAGGGTCATAAACACTGAAGCTTTCTTT. Translation: CASTRDRVINTEAFF.